This T cell receptor (beta chain) stems from a study of vaccination effects on CD4 cells after COVID-19. Study overall: Two-dose vaccination with either BNT162b2 or mRNA-1273 was given to the participants.

Study outcomes and limitations: Marked clonal contraction of both clone types appeared late after vaccination.

Method: immunoSEQ multiplex PCR; TCRdb's copy keeps in-frame clones and lacks some. The table includes tens of thousands of clones, about 79% detected once. Comment on this clone: Its antigen remains unknown.

Before any sequencing was done, the ViraFEST assay used viral peptide pools to expand antigen-specific CD4+ T cells. It was after approximately 11 days of culture that CD4+ T cells were isolated. In the vaccine recipients, nucleocapsid antibodies were negative and there was no prior SARS-CoV-2 infection. IL-2 medium supplanted half the medium on days 3 and 7. Germline CDR1 is SGHNT and CDR2 is YENEEA. CDR3 length: 16 residues. The V segment lost 1 base and the J segment 6 bases; nucleotides outside the gene matches: 6. V gene TRBV11-3 combines with J gene TRBJ2-3, with 11 bases fitting TRBD2. The source is a human donor who received a COVID-19 vaccine. The sequencing used CD4+ T cells from PBMCs cultured with HCoV-OC43 spike peptides, collected before COVID-19 vaccination. The subset denotes: HCoV-OC43 spike overlapping peptide pool stimulation. The CDR3 region is CASSLVASGGSDTQYF. CDR3 nucleotides: TGTGCCAGCAGCTTAGTGGCTAGCGGGGGGTCTGATACGCAGTATTTT.